Listed below are T cell receptor beta chains from one sample, sequenced in a study of CD8 T cells in Susac syndrome. Using its own MiXCR run on the immunoSEQ multiplex PCR reads, TCRdb lists one record per CDR3 protein. The table includes 150,000 to 160,000 distinct CDR3 sequences, about 95% detected once. Material for sequencing was CD8+ T cells from PBMCs. All receptors come from a human donor with multiple sclerosis. Both conserved end residues are part of each CDR3. Each record gives: D gene, J gene, clone size, CDR3 length, V gene, CDR3 protein, CDR3 DNA. The D gene is left open where the match is weak. The size of a clone is reported for some rows only, either as once, few or many, or as a class for expanded clones.

>TRBD2|TRBJ2-7|NA|17|TRBV7-9
CASSAPGTSGDTYEQYF
TGTGCCAGCAGCGCGCCTGGGACTAGCGGGGATACCTACGAGCAGTACTTC
>NA|TRBJ2-2|NA|14|TRBV27
CATGTAGGTGELFF
TGTGCCACCGGGACAGCCGGGGGCACCGGGGAGCTGTTTTTT
>NA|TRBJ1-1|NA|15|TRBV7-9
CASSPSWGKNTEAFF
TGTGCCAGCAGCCCTTCGTGGGGAAAGAACACTGAAGCTTTCTTT
>NA|TRBJ2-1|NA|14|TRBV5-4
CASSSTPRDNEQFF
TGTGCCAGCAGCTCCACCCCCCGGGACAATGAGCAGTTCTTC
>NA|TRBJ2-7|NA|14|TRBV6-5
CASSRGALSYEQYF
TGTGCCAGCAGTAGGGGGGCTCTATCCTACGAGCAGTACTTC
>NA|TRBJ1-1|NA|19|TRBV7-9
CASSPRRATGPLVNTEAFF
TGTGCCAGCAGCCCCCGCCGGGCCACCGGGCCCCTAGTGAACACTGAAGCTTTCTTT
>TRBD2|TRBJ2-1|NA|12|TRBV6-1
CACAGGNNEQFF
TGTGCCTGCGCGGGGGGGAACAATGAGCAGTTCTTC
>NA|TRBJ2-3|NA|15|TRBV7-2
CASRSPGLTTDTQYF
TGTGCCAGCAGATCACCGGGACTTACCACAGATACGCAGTATTTT
>NA|TRBJ2-3|NA|15|TRBV6-5
CASSHSRDATDTQYF
TGTGCCAGCAGCCACTCCAGGGATGCCACAGATACGCAGTATTTT
>TRBD2|TRBJ2-5|NA|16|TRBV3-1
CASSHAAGEGRETQYF
TGTGCCAGCAGCCATGCAGCGGGGGAGGGTCGGGAGACCCAGTACTTC
>NA|TRBJ1-5|NA|13|TRBV4-2
CASSQVGVWPQHF
TGTGCCAGCAGCCAAGTGGGCGTCTGGCCCCAGCATTTT
>NA|TRBJ2-3|once|14|TRBV13
CASSLGGFTDTQYF
TGTGCCAGCAGCTTAGGAGGGTTCACAGATACGCAGTATTTT
>NA|TRBJ2-5|NA|14|TRBV29-1
CSVEFRATQETQYF
TGCAGCGTTGAGTTTAGGGCGACCCAAGAGACCCAGTACTTC
>NA|TRBJ2-1|NA|12|TRBV3-1
CASSREAPEQFF
TGTGCCAGCAGCCGGGAAGCGCCTGAGCAGTTCTTC
>NA|TRBJ1-1|NA|14|TRBV5-1
CASSLRRGNTEAFF
TGCGCCAGCAGCTTGAGGCGGGGAAACACTGAAGCTTTCTTT
>TRBD1|TRBJ2-2|NA|14|TRBV27
CASSLQGVTGELFF
TGTGCCAGCAGTTTACAGGGGGTCACCGGGGAGCTGTTTTTT
>NA|TRBJ2-5|NA|15|TRBV13
CASSLSEGPRETQYF
TGTGCCAGCAGCTTAAGCGAGGGGCCCAGAGAGACCCAGTACTTC
>NA|TRBJ2-2|NA|13|TRBV5-1
CASRGLNTGELFF
TGCGCCAGCAGGGGCCTTAACACCGGGGAGCTGTTTTTT
>NA|TRBJ1-4|once|16|TRBV4-1
CASSPSQGATNEKLFF
TGCGCCAGCAGCCCTTCACAAGGAGCTACTAATGAAAAACTGTTTTTT
>NA|TRBJ1-2|NA|14|TRBV11-2
CASSLVGEGYGYTF
TGTGCCAGCAGCTTAGTGGGGGAGGGTTATGGCTACACCTTC
>TRBD2|TRBJ2-5|NA|14|TRBV7-6
CASSLASGVETQYF
TGTGCCAGCAGCTTAGCTAGCGGGGTTGAGACCCAGTACTTC
>NA|TRBJ2-5|NA|13|TRBV12-3/TRBV12-4
CASSSVSQETQYF
TGTGCCAGCAGTTCGGTCAGCCAAGAGACCCAGTACTTC
>TRBD1|TRBJ1-2|once|15|TRBV11-2
CASSMTTGGFYGYTF
TGTGCCAGCAGCATGACCACAGGGGGATTCTATGGCTACACCTTC
>NA|TRBJ1-1|NA|14|TRBV29-1
CSVDLTAMNTEAFF
TGCAGCGTTGATCTGACAGCCATGAACACTGAAGCTTTCTTT
>TRBD1|TRBJ1-1|NA|15|TRBV7-9
CASSSRGGMNTEAFF
TGTGCCAGCAGCTCTCGAGGGGGCATGAACACTGAAGCTTTCTTT
>TRBD2|TRBJ2-2|once|14|TRBV7-9
CASSPSGGAEELFF
TGTGCCAGCAGCCCGAGCGGGGGGGCCGAGGAGCTGTTTTTT
>TRBD1|TRBJ2-1|NA|15|TRBV7-6
CASSVRDSSYNEQFF
TGTGCCAGCAGCGTCCGGGACAGCTCCTACAATGAGCAGTTCTTC